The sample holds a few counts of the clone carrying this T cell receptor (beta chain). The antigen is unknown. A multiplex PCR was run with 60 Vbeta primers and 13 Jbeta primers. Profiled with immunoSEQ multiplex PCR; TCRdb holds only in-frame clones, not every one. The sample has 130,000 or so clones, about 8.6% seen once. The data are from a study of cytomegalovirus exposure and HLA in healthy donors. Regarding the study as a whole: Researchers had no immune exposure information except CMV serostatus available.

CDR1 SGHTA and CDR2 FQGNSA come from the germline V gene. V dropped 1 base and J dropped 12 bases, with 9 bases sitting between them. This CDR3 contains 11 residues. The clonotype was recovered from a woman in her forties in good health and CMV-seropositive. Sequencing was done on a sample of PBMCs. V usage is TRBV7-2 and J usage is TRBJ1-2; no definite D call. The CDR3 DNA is TGTGCCAGCAGCTTAGGTCCTTTAAACACCTTC. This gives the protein CASSLGPLNTF.